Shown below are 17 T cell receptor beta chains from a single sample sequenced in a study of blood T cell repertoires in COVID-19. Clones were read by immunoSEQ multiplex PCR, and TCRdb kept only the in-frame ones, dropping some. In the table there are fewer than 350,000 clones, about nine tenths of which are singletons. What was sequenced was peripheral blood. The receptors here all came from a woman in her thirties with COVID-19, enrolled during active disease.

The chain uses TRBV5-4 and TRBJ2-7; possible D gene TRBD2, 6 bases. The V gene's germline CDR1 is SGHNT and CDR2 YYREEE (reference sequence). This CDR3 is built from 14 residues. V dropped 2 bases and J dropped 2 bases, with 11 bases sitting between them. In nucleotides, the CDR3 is TGTGCCAGCAGCTTCGGCGGACTACCCTACGAGCAGTACTTC. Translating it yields CASSFGGLPYEQYF.

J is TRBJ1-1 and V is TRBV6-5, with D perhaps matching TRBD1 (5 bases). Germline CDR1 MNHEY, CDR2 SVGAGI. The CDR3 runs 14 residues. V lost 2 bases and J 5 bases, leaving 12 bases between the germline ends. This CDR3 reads CASSYRGAGTEAFF. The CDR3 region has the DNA TGTGCCAGCAGTTACCGCGGGGCAGGAACTGAAGCTTTCTTT.

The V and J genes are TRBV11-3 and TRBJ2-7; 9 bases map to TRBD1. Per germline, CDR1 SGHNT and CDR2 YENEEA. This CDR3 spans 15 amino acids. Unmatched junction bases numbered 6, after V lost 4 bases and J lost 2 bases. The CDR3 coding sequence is TGTGCCAGCAGCTCAGGGACAGGGCTGGCCTACGAGCAGTACTTC. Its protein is CASSSGTGLAYEQYF.

The CDR3 sequence: CASRPGTFTEAFF. The CDR3 nucleotides are TGTGCCAGCAGACCGGGGACATTCACTGAAGCTTTCTTT. The V call is TRBV7-2, the J call TRBJ1-1; D is perhaps TRBD1 (6 bases). CDR3 size: 13 residues. Germline V gives CDR1 SGHTA, CDR2 FQGNSA. V was clipped by 6 bases and J by 4 bases, with 12 bases between them.

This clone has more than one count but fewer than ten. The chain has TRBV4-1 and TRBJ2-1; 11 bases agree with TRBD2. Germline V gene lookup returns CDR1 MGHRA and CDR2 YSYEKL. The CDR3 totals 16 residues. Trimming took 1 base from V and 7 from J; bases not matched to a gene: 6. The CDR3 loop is CASSQVVAGGENEQFF. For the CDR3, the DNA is TGCGCCAGCAGCCAAGTCGTAGCGGGGGGGGAAAATGAGCAGTTCTTC.

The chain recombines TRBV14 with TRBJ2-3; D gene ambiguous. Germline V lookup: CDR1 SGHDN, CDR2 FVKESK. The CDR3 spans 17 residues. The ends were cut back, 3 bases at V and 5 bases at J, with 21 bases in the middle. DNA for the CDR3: TGTGCCAGCAGCCAGGCTTGGCGCGGAGTGTTGCGAGATACGCAGTATTTT. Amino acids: CASSQAWRGVLRDTQYF.

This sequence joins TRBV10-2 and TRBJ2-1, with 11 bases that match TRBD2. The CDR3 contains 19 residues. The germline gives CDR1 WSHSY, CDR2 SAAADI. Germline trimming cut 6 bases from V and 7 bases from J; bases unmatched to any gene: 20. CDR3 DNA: TGCGCCAGCAGCCTCACAGGCCCAGGGATAGCGGGGGGGCGTAATGAGCAGTTCTTC. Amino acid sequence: CASSLTGPGIAGGRNEQFF.

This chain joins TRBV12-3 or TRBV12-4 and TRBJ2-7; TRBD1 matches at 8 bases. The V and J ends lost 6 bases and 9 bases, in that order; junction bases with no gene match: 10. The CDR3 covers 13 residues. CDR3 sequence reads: CASRSGTGIVQYF. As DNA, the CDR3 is TGTGCCAGCAGGTCCGGGACAGGTATCGTGCAGTACTTC.

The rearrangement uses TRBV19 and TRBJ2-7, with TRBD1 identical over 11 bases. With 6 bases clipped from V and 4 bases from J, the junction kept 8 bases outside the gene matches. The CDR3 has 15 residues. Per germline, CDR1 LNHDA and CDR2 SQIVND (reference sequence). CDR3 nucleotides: TGTGCCAGTAGGGCCGGACAGGGGGCGCTTTACGAGCAGTACTTC. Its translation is CASRAGQGALYEQYF.

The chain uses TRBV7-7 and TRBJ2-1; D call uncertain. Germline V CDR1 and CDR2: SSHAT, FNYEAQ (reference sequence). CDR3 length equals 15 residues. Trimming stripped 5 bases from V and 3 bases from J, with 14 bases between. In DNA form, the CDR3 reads TGTGCCAGCAGCGAAGCCTACGTTGGCTACAATGAGCAGTTCTTC. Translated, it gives CASSEAYVGYNEQFF.

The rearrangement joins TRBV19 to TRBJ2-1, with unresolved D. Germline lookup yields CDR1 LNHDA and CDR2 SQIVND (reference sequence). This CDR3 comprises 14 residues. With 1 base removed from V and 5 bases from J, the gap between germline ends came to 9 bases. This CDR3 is CASSIVPGNNEQFF. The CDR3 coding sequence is TGTGCCAGTAGTATAGTTCCAGGAAACAATGAGCAGTTCTTC.

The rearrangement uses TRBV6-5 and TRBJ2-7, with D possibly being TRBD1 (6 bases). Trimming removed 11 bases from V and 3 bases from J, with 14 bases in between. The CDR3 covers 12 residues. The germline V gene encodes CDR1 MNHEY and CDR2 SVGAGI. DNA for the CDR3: TGTGCCGTCCGACGGGACAACTACGAGCAGTACTTC. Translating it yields CAVRRDNYEQYF.

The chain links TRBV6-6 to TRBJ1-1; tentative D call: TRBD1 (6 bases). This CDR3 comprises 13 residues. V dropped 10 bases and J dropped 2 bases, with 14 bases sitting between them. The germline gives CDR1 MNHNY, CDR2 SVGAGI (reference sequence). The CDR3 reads CATRQEFNTEAFF. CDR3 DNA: TGTGCCACTAGACAGGAATTTAACACTGAAGCTTTCTTT.

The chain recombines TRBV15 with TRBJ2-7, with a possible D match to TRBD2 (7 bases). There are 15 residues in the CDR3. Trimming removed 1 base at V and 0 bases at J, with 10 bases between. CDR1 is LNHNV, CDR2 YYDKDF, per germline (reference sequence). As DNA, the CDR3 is TGTGCCACCAGCAGAGGAGGGGGGGACTCCTACGAGCAGTACTTC. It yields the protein CATSRGGGDSYEQYF.

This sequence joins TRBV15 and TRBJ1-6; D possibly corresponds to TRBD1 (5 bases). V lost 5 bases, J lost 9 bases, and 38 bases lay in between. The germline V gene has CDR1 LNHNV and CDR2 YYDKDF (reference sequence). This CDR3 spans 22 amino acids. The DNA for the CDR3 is TGTGCCACCAGCTCCGGTAGGGGATTCCATAATTCAAATTCGGCTATCCCTTCACCCCTCCACTTT. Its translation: CATSSGRGFHNSNSAIPSPLHF.

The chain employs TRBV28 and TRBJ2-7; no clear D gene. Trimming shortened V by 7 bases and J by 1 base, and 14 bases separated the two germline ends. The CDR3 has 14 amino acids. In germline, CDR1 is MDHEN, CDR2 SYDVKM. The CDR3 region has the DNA TGTGCCAGCAACCCTATAGACGGGTCCTACGAGCAGTACTTC. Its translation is CASNPIDGSYEQYF. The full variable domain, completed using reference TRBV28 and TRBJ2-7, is DVKVTQSSRYLVKRTGEKVFLECVQDMDHENMFWYRQDPGLGLRLIYFSYDVKMKEKGDIPEGYSVSREKKERFSLILESASTNQTSMYLCASNPIDGSYEQYFGPGTRLTVT.

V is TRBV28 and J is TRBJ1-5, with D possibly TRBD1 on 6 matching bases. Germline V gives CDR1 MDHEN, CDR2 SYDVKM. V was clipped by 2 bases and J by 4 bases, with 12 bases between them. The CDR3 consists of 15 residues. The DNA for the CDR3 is TGTGCCAGCAGTTTACGAGACAGGCGAAATCAGCCCCAGCATTTT. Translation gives CASSLRDRRNQPQHF.